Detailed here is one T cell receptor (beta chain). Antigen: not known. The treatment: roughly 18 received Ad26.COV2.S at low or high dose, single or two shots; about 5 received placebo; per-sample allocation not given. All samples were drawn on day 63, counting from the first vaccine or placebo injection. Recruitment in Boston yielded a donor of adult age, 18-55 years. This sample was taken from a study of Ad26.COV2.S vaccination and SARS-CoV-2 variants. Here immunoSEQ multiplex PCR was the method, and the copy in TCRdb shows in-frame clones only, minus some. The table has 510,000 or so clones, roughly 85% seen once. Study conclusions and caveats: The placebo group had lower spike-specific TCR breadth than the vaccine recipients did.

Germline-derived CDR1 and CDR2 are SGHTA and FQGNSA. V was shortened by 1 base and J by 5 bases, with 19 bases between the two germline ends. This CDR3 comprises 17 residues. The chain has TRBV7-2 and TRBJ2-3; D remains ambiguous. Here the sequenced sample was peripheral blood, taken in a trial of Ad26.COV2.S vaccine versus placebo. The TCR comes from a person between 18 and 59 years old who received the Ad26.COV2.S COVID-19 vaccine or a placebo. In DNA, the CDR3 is TGTGCCAGCAGCTTAGGTGTCCAGCCCAGAGGTAGAGATACGCAGTATTTT. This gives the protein CASSLGVQPRGRDTQYF.